This TCR beta chain was obtained from a study of OX40 agonist ivuxolimab in advanced cancers. Study-wide context: It was permissible to have had prior anti-PD-1, anti-PD-L1 or anti-CTLA-4 therapy, and about 40% had some. Findings and limits, study-wide: Expanded clones were, on average, more numerous among CD8+ T cells than CD4+.

As regards this clone: Its cognate antigen is unknown.

Only in-frame clones appear in the TCRdb table, and some are missing; sequencing was by immunoSEQ multiplex PCR. In the table there are approximately 90,000 clones, roughly 85% of which are singletons. The CDR3 sequence is 13 residues long. CDR1 and CDR2 (germline): LNHDA, SQIVND (reference sequence). Trimming left V 3 bases short and J 5 bases short, with 11 bases between. This TCR was sampled from an adult with an advanced solid tumor such as melanoma, head and neck, liver or kidney cancer. V usage is TRBV19 and J usage is TRBJ2-7, with a tentative D call TRBD2 (5 bases). Sequencing used CD4+ or CD8+ T cells sorted from blood, obtained in a trial of the OX40 agonist ivuxolimab. This CDR3 reads CASSIERDDEQYF. CDR3 in DNA: TGTGCCAGTAGTATTGAACGGGATGACGAGCAGTACTTC.